One and the same sample provided the 14 T cell receptor beta chains below, sequenced in a study of cytomegalovirus exposure and HLA in healthy donors. PCR involved 60 Vbeta and 13 Jbeta primers. Clones were sequenced by immunoSEQ multiplex PCR, and TCRdb holds only the in-frame ones, with some missing. The data hold 250,000 or so clones, with around 90% observed a single time. Sequenced: PBMCs. Receptor source: a girl aged 2 to 10 in good health and CMV-seronegative.

The chain combines TRBV9 with TRBJ1-3; D might be TRBD1 (5 bases). The germline gives CDR1 SGDLS, CDR2 YYNGEE. V lost 3 bases, J lost 4 bases, and 14 bases lay in between. The CDR3 covers 15 residues. The CDR3 nucleotides read TGTGCCAGCAGCGGCGCGGGGGTACTGGGAAACACCATATATTTT. Protein: CASSGAGVLGNTIYF.

The CDR3 DNA sequence: TGTGCCAGCAGCTTGTCCGGGGACAATGAGCAGTTCTTC. Protein sequence: CASSLSGDNEQFF. The chain couples TRBV5-6 to TRBJ2-1, with a weak D call TRBD2 (5 bases). Germline V gene lookup returns CDR1 SGHDT and CDR2 YYEEEE. Trimming removed 1 base at V and 5 bases at J, with 7 bases between. The CDR3 consists of 13 residues.

The gene calls are TRBV9 and TRBJ2-1, with 9 bases that match TRBD2. The CDR3 extends over 15 amino acids. Germline V gene data show CDR1 as SGDLS and CDR2 as YYNGEE. With V trimmed by 0 bases and J by 6 bases, 4 bases remained unmatched. The chain's CDR3 is CASSVDSRGGNEQFF. As DNA, the CDR3 is TGTGCCAGCAGCGTAGACTCGCGGGGGGGCAATGAGCAGTTCTTC.

This clone was seen a few times. The chain recombines TRBV4-1 with TRBJ1-3; D remains ambiguous. The germline V and J ends were trimmed by 2 bases and 7 bases, with 6 bases remaining between them. The V gene's germline CDR1 is MGHRA and CDR2 YSYEKL. The length of the CDR3 is 12 residues. CDR3: CASSQPLNTIYF. In DNA form, the CDR3 reads TGCGCCAGCAGCCAACCTCTCAACACCATATATTTT.

This chain joins TRBV12-5 and TRBJ1-3; D unresolved. V gave up 3 bases and J gave up 0 bases, with 3 bases separating them. Germline lookup yields CDR1 LGHNT and CDR2 FRNRAP. The CDR3 spans 13 residues. The CDR3 loop reads CASGLHSGNTIYF. In DNA, the CDR3 is TGTGCTAGTGGTTTACACTCTGGAAACACCATATATTTT.

The V and J genes are TRBV10-1 and TRBJ2-7, with D possibly TRBD2 on 5 matching bases. The CDR3 consists of 14 residues. The germline CDR1 and CDR2 sequences are WNHNN and SYGVQD (reference sequence). V lost 10 bases and J lost 3, with 19 bases in between. The CDR3, as DNA: TGCGCCAAAACCCCACTAGACTGGGACTACGAGCAGTACTTC. As protein: CAKTPLDWDYEQYF.

This chain connects TRBV5-6 to TRBJ2-1; 9 nucleotides match TRBD1. The CDR3 runs 15 residues. The germline V gene encodes CDR1 SGHDT and CDR2 YYEEEE. Trimming removed 2 bases from V and 8 bases from J; junction bases left unmatched: 8. The CDR3 DNA reads as TGTGCCAGCAGCTTACCCGGGACAGGGAGTGATGAGCAGTTCTTC. It is translated as CASSLPGTGSDEQFF. The full variable domain, rest sourced from reference TRBV5-6 and TRBJ2-1, is DAGVTQSPTHLIKTRGQQVTLRCSPKSGHDTVSWYQQALGQGPQFIFQYYEEEERQRGNFPDRFSGHQFPNYSSELNVNALLLGDSALYLCASSLPGTGSDEQFFGPGTRLTVL.

The rearrangement uses TRBV5-5 and TRBJ1-1; TRBD1 is a possible D gene (6 bases). CDR3 length equals 16 residues. V was trimmed by 2 bases and J by 0 bases, leaving 14 bases between them. The germline CDR1 and CDR2 sequences are SGHKS and YYEKEE (reference sequence). CDR3 DNA sequence: TGTGCCAGCAGCTTTAATACAGGGCAATTGAACACTGAAGCTTTCTTT. This sequence encodes CASSFNTGQLNTEAFF.

This chain uses TRBV7-6 with TRBJ2-2; no reliable D call. Germline-derived CDR1 and CDR2 are SGHVS and FNYEAQ. V dropped 7 bases and J dropped 7 bases, with 13 bases sitting between them. The CDR3 has 13 residues. The CDR3 DNA reads as TGTGCCAGCATAGCCTCGTTCGACGGGGAGCTGTTTTTT. Protein sequence: CASIASFDGELFF. Filled out from reference TRBV7-6 and TRBJ2-2, the complete variable domain reads GAGVSQSPRYKVTKRGQDVALRCDPISGHVSLYWYRQALGQGPEFLTYFNYEAQQDKSGLPNDRFSAERPEGSISTLTIQRTEQRDSAMYRCASIASFDGELFFGEGSRLTVL.

V and J are TRBV12-5 and TRBJ2-5; tentatively, D is TRBD1 (6 bases). The CDR3 is 15 amino acids. Looked up from germline, CDR1 is LGHNT and CDR2 is FRNRAP. Deletions cut 7 bases from V and 2 bases from J, with 17 bases between. In DNA, the CDR3 is TGTGCTAGTGCCCAACCTGACAGGAGACAAGAGACCCAGTACTTC. It translates to CASAQPDRRQETQYF.

This chain joins TRBV19 and TRBJ2-7, with 8 bases lining up with TRBD1. This CDR3 region has 17 residues. The germline CDR1 and CDR2 sequences are LNHDA and SQIVND (reference sequence). Trimming at V came to 3 bases and at J to 0 bases, leaving 10 bases not matched to a gene. CDR3 residues: CASSIRTTGTGSYEQYF. The CDR3 DNA follows: TGTGCCAGTAGTATTCGTACGACCGGGACAGGCTCCTACGAGCAGTACTTC. Using reference TRBV19 and TRBJ2-7 for the parts outside the CDR3, the full variable domain is DGGITQSPKYLFRKEGQNVTLSCEQNLNHDAMYWYRQDPGQGLRLIYYSQIVNDFQKGDIAEGYSVSREKKESFPLTVTSAQKNPTAFYLCASSIRTTGTGSYEQYFGPGTRLTVT.

The V call is TRBV4-1, the J call TRBJ1-6, with a possible D match to TRBD1 (5 bases). The V gene's germline CDR1 is MGHRA and CDR2 YSYEKL. The CDR3 totals 14 residues. The V end lost 9 bases, the J end lost 5 bases, and 14 bases lay between the germline ends. DNA of the CDR3: TGCGCCAGTCGGGGAGGGGATCATAATTCACCCCTCCACTTT. This codes for CASRGGDHNSPLHF.

The gene calls are TRBV27 and TRBJ2-7; 9 positions match TRBD1. The V gene's germline CDR1 is MNHEY and CDR2 SMNVEV (reference sequence). The V gene end was trimmed by 3 bases and the J gene end by 2 bases; junction bases not matched to a gene: 5. CDR3 length equals 15 residues. The CDR3 reads CASSLTGGGPYEQYF. DNA of the CDR3: TGTGCCAGCAGTTTGACAGGGGGAGGCCCCTACGAGCAGTACTTC.

V and J are TRBV5-1 and TRBJ2-5, with D perhaps TRBD2 (7 bases). The CDR3 contains 16 residues. V gave up 4 bases and J gave up 5 bases, with 21 bases separating them. Germline V gene sequence: CDR1 SGHRS, CDR2 YFSETQ. In nucleotides, the CDR3 is TGCGCCAGCAGCCCGCTGGTGGGTGGGGGGGCCGAGACCCAGTACTTC. It codes for CASSPLVGGGAETQYF.